Given below is one T cell receptor (beta chain) in context. Its antigen is unknown. The source of the sample is a study of graft-versus-host responses after intestinal transplantation. Only in-frame clones appear in the TCRdb table, and some are missing; sequencing was by immunoSEQ multiplex PCR. The sample records fewer than 120,000 clones, roughly 95% being singletons. Per the germline V gene, CDR1 is WSHSY and CDR2 is SAAADI. Unmatched junction bases numbered 0, after V lost 5 bases and J lost 5 bases. The CDR3 covers 14 residues. The chain employs TRBV10-2 and TRBJ2-1; TRBD2 matches at 13 bases. The receptor comes from a human donor who received an intestinal transplant. The sample in question was unstimulated CD8+ T cells sorted from spleen or lymph node cells, obtained before intestinal transplant. The DNA of the CDR3 is TGCGCCAGCAGTACTAGCGGGAGGGACAATGAGCAGTTCTTC. Its protein is CASSTSGRDNEQFF.